The 10 T cell receptor beta chains listed next were all sequenced from one sample in a study of T-cell reconstitution after alpha-beta-depleted transplantation in children. Unique molecular identifiers were incorporated when the TCRbeta library was constructed. MiXCR was run by TCRdb on the PCR reads, yielding one entry per CDR3 protein. Altogether 85,000 to 120,000 distinct CDR3 sequences are present, around 6.1% being singletons, with the ten largest covering 6.1%. The starting material was PBMCs, mostly from graft donor cells, obtained 60 days after TCRalphabeta/CD19-depleted stem cell transplant. The receptors shown here come from a female patient aged 2 to 10 who had a stem cell transplant for Fanconi anemia, so the T cells may come from the graft donor.

This clonotype was detected a few times. The genes are TRBV29-1 and TRBJ1-2; D uncertain. The ends were cut back, 4 bases at V and 8 bases at J, with 5 bases in the middle. The CDR3 loop spans 9 amino acids. Germline V gene sequence: CDR1 SQVTM, CDR2 ANQGSEA. The CDR3 nucleotides read TGCAGCGTTGTCTTGGGCTACACCTTC. This sequence encodes CSVVLGYTF.

This clonotype was counted ten times or more. The rearrangement joins TRBV7-9 to TRBJ2-1; possibly TRBD1 for D (6 bases). Trimming left V 5 bases short and J 6 bases short, with 14 bases between. CDR3 length: 14 residues. Germline CDR1 reads SEHNR; CDR2 reads FQNEAQ (reference sequence). As DNA, the CDR3 is TGTGCCAGCAGCGAAACCGGGACATTCAATGAGCAGTTCTTC. Translated, it gives CASSETGTFNEQFF. The full variable domain, with the rest looked up from reference TRBV7-9 and TRBJ2-1, is DTGVSQNPRHKITKRGQNVTFRCDPISEHNRLYWYRQTLGQGPEFLTYFQNEAQLEKSRLLSDRFSAERPKGSFSTLEIQRTEQGDSAMYLCASSETGTFNEQFFGPGTRLTVL.

This clonotype was detected ten times or more. V is TRBV29-1 and J is TRBJ2-7; 9 nucleotides match TRBD1. After removal of 6 bases from V and 3 bases from J, the junction contained 6 bases not matched to a gene. Germline CDR1 is SQVTM and CDR2 is ANQGSEA. The CDR3 spans 13 residues. DNA of the CDR3: TGCAGCGTAGAGGACAGGGGAGGCTACGAGCAGTACTTC. Amino acid sequence: CSVEDRGGYEQYF.

This clonotype was seen only a few times. The chain is built from TRBV29-1 and TRBJ1-5, with TRBD1 matching over 8 bases. Germline-derived CDR1 and CDR2 are SQVTM and ANQGSEA. The CDR3 covers 13 residues. The J segment lost 1 base and the V segment lost 7 bases, leaving 3 bases of the junction unmatched. The chain's CDR3 is CSAGQGSNQPQHF. DNA for the CDR3: TGCAGCGCTGGACAGGGCAGCAATCAGCCCCAGCATTTT. Full variable domain (rest looked up from reference TRBV29-1 and TRBJ1-5): SAVISQKPSRDICQRGTSLTIQCQVDSQVTMMFWYRQQPGQSLTLIATANQGSEATYESGFVIDKFPISRPNLTFSTLTVSNMSPEDSSIYLCSAGQGSNQPQHFGDGTRLSIL.

This clonotype came up many times. The chain joins TRBV6-2 or TRBV6-3 to TRBJ2-7, with D unclear. CDR1 and CDR2 (germline): MNHEY, SVGEGT. The germline V and J ends were trimmed by 5 bases and 6 bases, with 8 bases remaining between them. CDR3 length equals 11 residues. The CDR3 DNA sequence: TGTGCCAGCAGTCGCGCGCGCGAGCAGTACTTC. This translates into CASSRAREQYF.

At least ten counts were recorded for this clonotype. The genes are TRBV20-1 and TRBJ1-2; D remains ambiguous. The CDR3 runs to 13 residues. The ends were cut back, 2 bases at V and 5 bases at J, with 12 bases in the middle. CDR1 and CDR2 from the germline V gene are DFQATT and SNEGSKA (reference sequence). The CDR3 protein is CSARFAQPYGYTF. The CDR3 nucleotides are TGCAGTGCTAGATTTGCCCAGCCTTATGGCTACACCTTC.

The chain uses TRBV6-5 and TRBJ2-4; 8 nucleotides agree with TRBD1. Germline trimming cut 0 bases from V and 5 bases from J; bases unmatched to any gene: 0. Germline CDR1 and CDR2: MNHEY and SVGAGI. This CDR3 has 14 amino acids. The CDR3 is CASSYSRGQNIQYF. The CDR3 DNA follows: TGTGCCAGCAGTTACTCCAGGGGGCAAAACATTCAGTACTTC.

Ten or more counts support this clonotype. The V call is TRBV5-1, the J call TRBJ1-4; 8 bases agree with TRBD1. The CDR3 covers 16 residues. Germline CDR1 reads SGHRS; CDR2 reads YFSETQ. V lost 1 base to trimming and J lost 4 bases; unmatched junction nucleotides: 6. CDR3 in amino acids: CASSLRQGKSNEKLFF. CDR3 bases: TGCGCCAGCAGCTTGAGACAGGGGAAGAGTAATGAAAAACTGTTTTTT.

This clonotype occurred a few times. The V gene is TRBV10-3, the J gene TRBJ2-7; weak D call: TRBD1 (5 bases). This CDR3 comprises 13 residues. Between the trimmed V and J ends, which lost 2 bases and 4 bases, there was a span of 9 bases. Per the germline V gene, CDR1 is ENHRY and CDR2 is SYGVKD. The CDR3 DNA reads as TGTGCCATCAGTGAGCCGACAGTTTACGAGCAGTACTTC. Its translation: CAISEPTVYEQYF.

The chain joins TRBV24-1 to TRBJ2-4; 8 nucleotides agree with TRBD1. CDR3 size: 15 residues. V shed 3 bases, J shed 9 bases, and the junction held 9 bases outside the gene matches. Germline assignment: CDR1 KGHDR and CDR2 SFDVKD. The CDR3, as DNA: TGTGCCACCAGTGATCCGCTAAGGACAGGGTCCATTCAGTACTTC. Translation gives CATSDPLRTGSIQYF.